This TCR beta chain was recorded in a study of T cell responses to AZD1222 COVID-19 vaccine. At the level of the study: Whether given at about 4 or about 12 weeks, second doses were pooled.

Points from the study as a whole: Across the whole spike, CD4 TCRs peaked at regions 160-218 and 743-854. Just a handful of people given AZD1222 tested seropositive at baseline. Compared with day 0, the breadth and depth of the Spike-specific TCR repertoire rose significantly after two doses of AZD1222.

This table comes from immunoSEQ multiplex PCR, and its TCRdb copy is limited to in-frame clones, with some not included. Counted here are about 150,000 clones, 80% to 95% occurring once; the ten biggest clones make up about 2.5%. CDR1 and CDR2 from the germline V gene are SQVTM and ANQGSEA. The CDR3 has 13 residues. The ends were cut back, 3 bases at V and 0 bases at J, with 6 bases in the middle. Worth noting for this clone: The antigen remains unidentified.

The chain combines TRBV29-1 with TRBJ1-5; D remains ambiguous. The sample consisted of peripheral blood, taken on day 0 of AZD1222 vaccination. The sequence was collected from an adult in good health. CDR3 sequence (DNA): TGCAGCGTTGAGACGGCTAGCAATCAGCCCCAGCATTTT. This translates into CSVETASNQPQHF.